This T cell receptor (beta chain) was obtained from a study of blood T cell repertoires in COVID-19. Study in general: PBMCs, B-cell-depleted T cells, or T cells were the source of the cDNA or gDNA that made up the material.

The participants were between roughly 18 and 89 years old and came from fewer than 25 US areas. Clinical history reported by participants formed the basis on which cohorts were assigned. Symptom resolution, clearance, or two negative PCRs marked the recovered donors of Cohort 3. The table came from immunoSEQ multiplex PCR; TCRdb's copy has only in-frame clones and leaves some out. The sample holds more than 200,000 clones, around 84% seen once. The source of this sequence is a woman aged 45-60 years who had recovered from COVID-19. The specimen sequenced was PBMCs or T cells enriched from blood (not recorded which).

The CDR3 sequence: CASRGVGTPNTEAFF. For the CDR3, the DNA is TGTGCCAGCAGGGGGGTGGGGACACCAAACACTGAAGCTTTCTTT. The chain joins TRBV28 to TRBJ1-1, with TRBD1 as a possible D gene (6 bases). Trimming shortened V by 6 bases and J by 2 bases, and 16 bases separated the two germline ends. This CDR3 has 15 amino acids. CDR1 is MDHEN, CDR2 SYDVKM, per germline.